This TCR beta chain was retrieved from a study of blood T cell repertoires in COVID-19. Background on the study: Samples came from the United States, Italy and Spain, spanning acute and convalescent COVID-19.

Sequenced by immunoSEQ multiplex PCR; TCRdb stores in-frame clones only, minus some. Of 60,000 to 85,000 clones detected, roughly 90% appear once; the ten largest clones hold 1.3% to 1.5%. This clone occurred a few times. This clonotype was obtained from a man between 50 and 59 years old with acute or convalescent COVID-19. The sample comprised peripheral blood.

CDR3 loop: CASSGGRSGNQPQHF. DNA for the CDR3: TGTGCCAGCAGTGGAGGGAGAAGTGGCAATCAGCCCCAGCATTTT. The chain combines TRBV2 with TRBJ1-5; D remains unclear. The CDR3 totals 15 residues. Germline V gene lookup returns CDR1 SNHLY and CDR2 FYNNEI. V was cut by 4 bases and J by 2 bases, with 12 bases left in between.